This T cell receptor (beta chain) originates from a study of post-analysis software for immune sequencing data. Prepared libraries of TCR beta cDNA carried unique molecular identifiers. Each CDR3 protein is one row after TCRdb ran MiXCR on the PCR reads. The profile shows 650,000 to 850,000 distinct CDR3 sequences, approximately 44% of them singletons. This clonotype was sampled from a girl aged 5-17 years with multiple sclerosis. Sequencing used blood.

The CDR3 here is CASSIDGTSGSQPQHF. For the CDR3, the DNA is TGTGCCAGTAGTATAGATGGGACCTCTGGGAGTCAGCCCCAGCATTTT. The genes are TRBV19 and TRBJ1-5; TRBD1 is a possible D gene (5 bases). Germline CDR1 LNHDA, CDR2 SQIVND (reference sequence). V lost 0 bases and J 6 bases, leaving 15 bases between the germline ends. CDR3 length: 16 residues.